A single sample is the source of the 32 T cell receptor beta chains below, sequenced in a study of human T cells and chemical hapten exposure. The time point denotes: patch test 1, 2 weeks after DPC sensitization. Treatment described: therapeutic diphenylcyclopropenone sensitization with weekly scalp DPC. MiXCR, run by TCRdb on the RACE reads, gives a single entry per CDR3 protein. The data show 150,000 to 200,000 distinct CDR3 sequences, about 14% seen once. The sample was whole blood, taken in connection with sensitization to the hapten diphenylcyclopropenone (DPC). Every receptor here comes from a woman aged 25 to 39 with alopecia areata. Some clones in this sample may be carry-over from other donors' samples.

This clonotype has just a few counts. The V gene is TRBV2, the J gene TRBJ2-5; 11 nucleotides match TRBD1. CDR3 length: 14 residues. The germline V gene has CDR1 SNHLY and CDR2 FYNNEI. Trimming cost V 6 bases and J 5 bases; bases outside gene matches: 5. The CDR3 sequence is CASRRDRGYETQYF. CDR3 bases: TGTGCCAGCAGGAGGGACAGGGGGTATGAGACCCAGTACTTC. Full variable domain (missing parts from reference TRBV2 and TRBJ2-5): EPEVTQTPSHQVTQMGQEVILRCVPISNHLYFYWYRQILGQKVEFLVSFYNNEISEKSEIFDDQFSVERPDGSNFTLKIRSTKLEDSAMYFCASRRDRGYETQYFGPGTRLLVL.

This chain connects TRBV5-1 to TRBJ2-5; D possibly corresponds to TRBD1 (5 bases). The V and J ends lost 0 bases and 1 base respectively, with 7 bases between them. CDR3 size: 14 residues. Germline CDR1 and CDR2: SGHRS and YFSETQ. CDR3 coding DNA: TGCGCCAGCAGCTTGGACAGGTCCCAAGAGACCCAGTACTTC. It codes for CASSLDRSQETQYF.

A few counts support this clonotype. V usage is TRBV21-1 and J usage is TRBJ2-7; TRBD1, the D gene given by the table, was not confirmed from the DNA. TRBV21-1 is flagged as a pseudogene. This CDR3 comprises 16 residues. DNA for the CDR3: TGTGCCAGCAGTCCCTACGAAGGACAGGACCTTTACGAGCAGTACTTC. Translating gives CASSPYEGQDLYEQYF.

CDR3 region: CSGRLGGEQYF. The CDR3 DNA follows: TGCAGCGGCCGACTCGGGGGGGAGCAGTACTTC. This sequence joins TRBV29-1 and TRBJ2-7; TRBD2 matches 7 bases. V lost 7 bases to trimming and J lost 7 bases; unmatched junction nucleotides: 7. Germline V gene sequence: CDR1 SQVTM, CDR2 ANQGSEA. This CDR3 has 11 residues.

The chain joins TRBV28 to TRBJ1-6, with D possibly matching TRBD1 (5 bases). CDR3 length: 11 amino acids. Germline assignment: CDR1 MDHEN and CDR2 SYDVKM. Trimming stripped 6 bases from V and 12 bases from J, with 9 bases between. The CDR3 is CASRWQGPLHF. CDR3 coding DNA: TGTGCCAGCAGGTGGCAGGGACCCCTCCACTTT.

Only a few counts were recorded for this clonotype. V gene TRBV20-1 combines with J gene TRBJ2-1; 7 nucleotides agree with TRBD1. Germline values: CDR1 DFQATT, CDR2 SNEGSKA (reference sequence). This CDR3 region has 14 residues. The CDR3 is CSASRDSSYNEQFF. The CDR3 DNA is TGCAGCGCCTCACGGGACAGCTCCTACAATGAGCAGTTCTTC.

The V and J genes are TRBV5-1 and TRBJ1-1, with 8 bases matching TRBD1. CDR3 length equals 14 residues. V lost 4 bases, J lost 1 base, and 3 bases stayed unmatched. From germline, CDR1 is SGHRS and CDR2 YFSETQ. Here the CDR3 DNA reads TGCGCCAGCAGCAGGACAGGGAGGAACACTGAAGCTTTCTTT. Translation: CASSRTGRNTEAFF.

CDR3 sequence (DNA): TGTGCCAGCAGTTCCGGACAGGGGATCAATCAGCCCCAGCATTTT. This sequence encodes CASSSGQGINQPQHF. V is TRBV27 and J is TRBJ1-5; 9 bases agree with TRBD1. Trimming removed 4 bases from V and 3 bases from J; junction bases left unmatched: 4. CDR3 size: 15 residues. Germline-derived CDR1 and CDR2 are MNHEY and SMNVEV (reference sequence).

This clonotype turned up a few times. The CDR3: CASSYEELDTEAFF. The CDR3 DNA follows: TGTGCCAGCAGTTACGAGGAGCTCGACACTGAAGCTTTCTTT. The chain couples TRBV6-2 or TRBV6-3 to TRBJ1-1; no definite D call. Germline CDR1 is MNHEY and CDR2 is SVGEGT. V was pared by 2 bases and J by 3 bases, with 10 bases between. This CDR3 spans 14 amino acids.

This clonotype was detected a few times. The rearrangement links TRBV7-8 to TRBJ2-3, with 7 bases lining up with TRBD2. This CDR3 is built from 15 residues. V lost 1 base and J lost 1; bases outside the gene matches: 2. CDR1 SGHVS and CDR2 FQNEAQ come from the germline V gene. The DNA for the CDR3 is TGTGCCAGCAGCTTAGGGAGCGGGGGCACAGATACGCAGTATTTT. Translation: CASSLGSGGTDTQYF.

This clonotype was counted between two and nine times. This chain joins TRBV30 and TRBJ1-5, with D perhaps matching TRBD1 (5 bases). The CDR3 covers 14 residues. V was pared by 4 bases and J by 2 bases, with 12 bases between. Germline loops: CDR1 GTSNPN, CDR2 SVGIG (reference sequence). CDR3 coding DNA: TGTGCCTGGACGTCATCCAGGGGCAATCAGCCCCAGCATTTT. Translation gives CAWTSSRGNQPQHF.

This clonotype was found a few times. The chain joins TRBV27 to TRBJ2-2; 11 nucleotides line up with TRBD1. In germline, CDR1 is MNHEY, CDR2 SMNVEV (reference sequence). V was pared by 5 bases and J by 6 bases, with 2 bases of the junction left unmatched. The length of the CDR3 is 14 residues. The CDR3 DNA reads as TGTGCCAGCAGTCCGGGACAGGGGGCCGGGGAGCTGTTTTTT. This encodes CASSPGQGAGELFF.

This clonotype was seen ten or more times. The rearrangement uses TRBV6-2 or TRBV6-3 and TRBJ2-1; 12 bases line up with TRBD2. V shed 5 bases, J shed 0 bases, and the junction held 2 bases outside the gene matches. Germline-derived CDR1 and CDR2 are MNHEY and SVGEGT. The CDR3 is 16 residues long. The CDR3 protein is CASSAGLAGSYNEQFF. The CDR3 region has the DNA TGTGCCAGCAGTGCGGGACTAGCGGGCTCCTACAATGAGCAGTTCTTC.

This clonotype was picked up many times. The CDR3 nucleotides are TGCGCCAGCAGCCAAGATCATCTAGCCGGCACCGGGGAGCTGTTTTTT. It yields the protein CASSQDHLAGTGELFF. The chain is built from TRBV4-3 and TRBJ2-2; weak D call: TRBD2 (5 bases). The ends were cut back, 0 bases at V and 4 bases at J, with 12 bases in the middle. This CDR3 region has 16 residues. Germline V gene sequence: CDR1 LGHNA, CDR2 YSLEER.

With regard to this clonotype: A junction end diverges from the germline sequence, so it may reflect a read error. The chain combines TRBV7-7 with TRBJ1-4, with 7 nucleotides matching TRBD1. The CDR3 contains 14 residues. Looked up from germline, CDR1 is SSHAT and CDR2 is FNYEAQ (reference sequence). The CDR3 protein is CASSLFRGREKLFF. CDR3 nucleotides: TGTGCTAGCAGCTTATTTAGGGGGCGGGAAAAACTGTTTTTT. Full variable domain (remainder filled in from reference TRBV7-7 and TRBJ1-4): GAGVSQSPRYKVTKRGQDVTLRCDPISSHATLYWYQQALGQGPEFLTYFNYEAQPDKSGLPSDRFSAERPEGSISTLTIQRTEQRDSAMYRCASSLFRGREKLFFGSGTQLSVL.

This chain links TRBV29-1 with TRBJ2-5; D uncertain. V was pared by 5 bases and J by 2 bases, with 9 bases between. The CDR3 runs 12 residues. Germline CDR1 and CDR2: SQVTM and ANQGSEA. In DNA, the CDR3 is TGCAGCGTTCGAAGTGGACAAGAGACCCAGTACTTC. Its translation is CSVRSGQETQYF.

The rearrangement links TRBV7-2 to TRBJ1-1; 7 positions match TRBD1. V lost 5 bases and J lost 0; bases outside the gene matches: 3. This CDR3 has 14 residues. The germline V gene encodes CDR1 SGHTA and CDR2 FQGNSA. The DNA of the CDR3 is TGTGCCAGCAGCCCGGACAGGATGAACACTGAAGCTTTCTTT. This gives the protein CASSPDRMNTEAFF.

Here the CDR3 DNA reads TGTGCCAGTAGACAGGACCGCGAAAAACTGTTTTTT. It is translated as CASRQDREKLFF. The rearrangement links TRBV2 to TRBJ1-4; perhaps TRBD1 as D (6 bases). The CDR3 sequence is 12 residues long. V lost 9 bases, J lost 8 bases, and 13 bases lay in between. Germline CDR1 SNHLY, CDR2 FYNNEI.

This clonotype was seen more than once but under ten times. The CDR3 bases are TGTGCCAGCAGTTCCAGCGGGGTAGATACGCAGTATTTT. Translating it yields CASSSSGVDTQYF. V usage is TRBV7-9 and J usage is TRBJ2-3; TRBD2 aligns across 7 bases. CDR1 and CDR2 (germline): SEHNR, FQNEAQ (reference sequence). The CDR3 runs 13 residues. The V gene end was trimmed by 6 bases and the J gene end by 5 bases; junction bases not matched to a gene: 5.

Many counts were recorded for this clonotype. This sequence joins TRBV10-2 and TRBJ1-4; D is ambiguous. In germline, CDR1 is WSHSY, CDR2 SAAADI. CDR3 length equals 14 residues. V was clipped by 2 bases and J by 7 bases, with 11 bases between them. CDR3 nucleotide sequence: TGCGCCAGCAGTGAGCTAGGGCTTGGTGAAAAACTGTTTTTT. It translates to CASSELGLGEKLFF.

The rearrangement uses TRBV12-3 or TRBV12-4 and TRBJ2-1; D is ambiguous. The CDR3 totals 18 residues. V lost 7 bases to trimming and J lost 1 base, with 23 bases between them. The CDR3 loop reads CASISRIGPSRSYNEQFF. For the CDR3, the DNA is TGTGCCAGCATTTCCAGGATCGGACCCTCTCGGTCCTACAATGAGCAGTTCTTC.

In this sample, this clonotype turned up many times. The chain uses TRBV20-1 and TRBJ1-2, with 8 positions matching TRBD1. The CDR3 length is 13 residues. Germline V lookup: CDR1 DFQATT, CDR2 SNEGSKA (reference sequence). With V trimmed by 5 bases and J by 9 bases, 11 bases remained unmatched. The CDR3 bases are TGCAGTGCTGGACAGGGAAGTTCGTTGCGCTACACCTTC. Translation: CSAGQGSSLRYTF.

This sequence joins TRBV27 and TRBJ1-1; no reliable D call. CDR1 MNHEY and CDR2 SMNVEV come from the germline V gene (reference sequence). The CDR3 contains 13 residues. V dropped 6 bases and J dropped 6 bases, with 14 bases sitting between them. CDR3 loop: CASRPNRGAEAFF. CDR3 DNA sequence: TGTGCCAGCAGACCTAACAGAGGCGCTGAAGCTTTCTTT.

The table lists this clonotype with a count of one. The CDR3: CASSPTESGRGSRDTQYF. The CDR3 DNA follows: TGTGCCAGCAGTCCCACTGAATCGGGGCGGGGGTCGAGGGATACGCAGTATTTT. The chain has TRBV12-3 or TRBV12-4 and TRBJ2-3, with 7 bases fitting TRBD2. Trimming at V came to 5 bases and at J to 6 bases, leaving 20 bases not matched to a gene. The CDR3 is made up of 18 amino acids.

This clonotype has only a few counts. V and J are TRBV27 and TRBJ1-3; D remains unclear. The CDR3 is 13 amino acids. CDR1 is MNHEY, CDR2 SMNVEV, per germline (reference sequence). Trimming pared 5 bases from V and 0 bases from J, leaving 5 bases between. The CDR3 region is CASSTFSGNTIYF. In DNA form, the CDR3 reads TGTGCCAGCAGTACCTTCTCTGGAAACACCATATATTTT.

The CDR3 spells CASSPGQVVEKLFF. The CDR3 DNA is TGTGCCAGCAGCCCGGGACAGGTTGTTGAAAAACTGTTTTTT. The chain couples TRBV7-9 to TRBJ1-4, with 8 bases lining up with TRBD1. The germline V gene has CDR1 SEHNR and CDR2 FQNEAQ (reference sequence). The length of the CDR3 is 14 residues. V gave up 5 bases and J gave up 7 bases; unmatched junction bases: 6.

This clonotype came up a few times. V is TRBV6-5 and J is TRBJ1-6; no definite D call. This CDR3 has 16 amino acids. The V gene's germline CDR1 is MNHEY and CDR2 SVGAGI. Between the trimmed V and J ends, which lost 4 bases and 9 bases, there was a span of 19 bases. CDR3 sequence: CASSFRIRTVGSPLHF. As DNA, the CDR3 is TGTGCCAGCAGTTTCAGGATTCGTACTGTGGGTTCACCCCTCCACTTT.

This clonotype was found once. The chain is built from TRBV29-1 and TRBJ2-2; D is unclear. CDR3 length: 14 amino acids. Germline CDR1 SQVTM, CDR2 ANQGSEA. Trimming left V 7 bases short and J 3 bases short, with 15 bases between. CDR3 bases: TGCAGCGCTGACCTCTCAAGGGACACCGGGGAGCTGTTTTTT. Its translation: CSADLSRDTGELFF.

This clonotype came up a few times. The chain recombines TRBV30 with TRBJ2-1; 13 bases agree with TRBD2. Unmatched junction bases numbered 2, after V lost 2 bases and J lost 7 bases. CDR1 is GTSNPN and CDR2 is SVGIG in the germline V gene (reference sequence). The CDR3 loop spans 14 amino acids. The CDR3 protein is CAWSLGLAGNEQFF. CDR3 coding DNA: TGTGCCTGGAGTTTGGGACTAGCGGGAAATGAGCAGTTCTTC.

The chain combines TRBV5-1 with TRBJ1-6, with D tentatively TRBD1 (5 bases). This CDR3 spans 13 amino acids. Germline lookup yields CDR1 SGHRS and CDR2 YFSETQ. The germline V and J ends were trimmed by 3 bases and 12 bases, with 13 bases remaining between them. The CDR3: CASSSTGTLPLHF. The CDR3 nucleotides are TGCGCCAGCAGCTCGACGGGGACTTTACCCCTCCACTTT.

The rearrangement joins TRBV7-6 to TRBJ2-5; 7 bases are shared with TRBD1. Germline CDR1 is SGHVS and CDR2 is FNYEAQ. CDR3 length equals 14 residues. The V segment lost 5 bases and the J segment 5 bases; nucleotides outside the gene matches: 8. CDR3 in amino acids: CASSRRKGAETQYF. Here the CDR3 DNA reads TGTGCCAGCAGCAGAAGAAAGGGGGCGGAGACCCAGTACTTC.

The chain is built from TRBV11-2 and TRBJ1-2, with TRBD1 as a possible D gene (5 bases). Germline V lookup: CDR1 SGHAT, CDR2 FQNNGV. With 3 bases removed from V and 8 bases from J, the gap between germline ends came to 13 bases. The length of the CDR3 is 13 residues. CDR3 residues: CASSFSQGGGYTF. DNA of the CDR3: TGTGCCAGCAGCTTCTCGCAGGGAGGAGGCTACACCTTC.